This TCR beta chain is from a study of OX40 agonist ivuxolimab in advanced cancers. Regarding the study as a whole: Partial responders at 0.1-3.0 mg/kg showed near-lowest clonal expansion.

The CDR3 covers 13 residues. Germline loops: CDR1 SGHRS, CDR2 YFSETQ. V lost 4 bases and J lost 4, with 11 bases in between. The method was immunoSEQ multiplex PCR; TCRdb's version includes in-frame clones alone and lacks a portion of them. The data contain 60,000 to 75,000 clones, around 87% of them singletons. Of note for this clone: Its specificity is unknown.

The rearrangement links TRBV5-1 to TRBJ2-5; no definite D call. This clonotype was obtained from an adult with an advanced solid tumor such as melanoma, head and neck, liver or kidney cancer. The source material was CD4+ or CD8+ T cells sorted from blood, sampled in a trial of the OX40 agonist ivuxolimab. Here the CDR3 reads CASSGQPGETQYF. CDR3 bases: TGCGCCAGCAGCGGGCAGCCCGGAGAGACCCAGTACTTC.